This T cell receptor beta chain was captured in a study of beta chain features in type 1 diabetes. Study-wide findings and caveats: Type 1 diabetes patients had TCRB CDR3s that were shorter (moderately but significantly so) in all four CD4+ subsets.

In its sample, this clone was seen a few times. Its target is not known. Expressed TCRB transcripts were sequenced because the isolated RNA had all been reverse transcribed beforehand. Profiled with immunoSEQ multiplex PCR; TCRdb holds only in-frame clones, not every one. The sample holds some 350,000 clones; about 10% are singletons and the top ten take over 0.45%. Trimming took off 1 base at V and 0 bases at J, with 9 bases between the two ends. The CDR3 covers 15 residues. CDR1 is MDHEN, CDR2 SYDVKM, per germline. V is TRBV28 and J is TRBJ2-5; D ambiguous. Sequencing was carried out using central memory CD4+ T cells from blood. This TCR was recovered from a young man with type 1 diabetes. As DNA, the CDR3 is TGTGCCAGCAGTTTATTGGGGATATACCAAGAGACCCAGTACTTC. It yields the protein CASSLLGIYQETQYF.